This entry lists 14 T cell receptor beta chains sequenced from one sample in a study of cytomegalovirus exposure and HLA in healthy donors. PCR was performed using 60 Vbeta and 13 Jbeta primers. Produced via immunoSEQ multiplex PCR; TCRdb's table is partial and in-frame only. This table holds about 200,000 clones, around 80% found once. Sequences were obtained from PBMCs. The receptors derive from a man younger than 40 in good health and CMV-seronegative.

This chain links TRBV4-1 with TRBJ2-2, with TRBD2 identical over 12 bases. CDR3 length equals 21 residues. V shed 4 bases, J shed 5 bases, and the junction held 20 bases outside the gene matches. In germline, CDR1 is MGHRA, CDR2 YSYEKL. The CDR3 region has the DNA TGCGCCAGCAGCCCCCTAAGCCTAGCGGGAGGGCCGACGATGAGGACCGGGGAGCTGTTTTTT. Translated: CASSPLSLAGGPTMRTGELFF.

CDR3 protein: CASSLAGTSGRRETQYF. The CDR3 bases are TGCGCCAGCAGCTTGGCCGGGACTAGCGGGAGGCGGGAGACCCAGTACTTC. The gene calls are TRBV5-1 and TRBJ2-5, with 15 bases that match TRBD2. The CDR3 covers 17 residues. The J segment lost 5 bases and the V segment lost 0 bases, leaving 5 bases of the junction unmatched. The V gene's germline CDR1 is SGHRS and CDR2 YFSETQ.

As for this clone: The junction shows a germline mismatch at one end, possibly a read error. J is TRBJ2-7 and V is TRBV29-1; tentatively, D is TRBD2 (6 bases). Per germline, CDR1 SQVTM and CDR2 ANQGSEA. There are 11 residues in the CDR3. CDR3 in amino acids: CSVVRGLKEDF. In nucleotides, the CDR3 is TGCAGCGTTGTTAGGGGACTTAAAGAGGACTTC.

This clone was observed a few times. The CDR3 is CASFQMNTEAFF. CDR3 DNA: TGTGCCAGCTTCCAGATGAACACTGAAGCTTTCTTT. This chain connects TRBV18 to TRBJ1-1; no firm D call. CDR3 length: 12 amino acids. The germline V gene encodes CDR1 KGHSH and CDR2 LQKENI. V lost 7 bases, J lost 0 bases, and 6 bases lay in between. Looking up the rest from reference TRBV18 and TRBJ1-1 gives the full variable domain: NAGVMQNPRHLVRRRGQEARLRCSPMKGHSHVYWYRQLPEEGLKFMVYLQKENIIDESGMPKERFSAEFPKEGPSILRIQQVVRGDSAAYFCASFQMNTEAFFGQGTRLTVV.

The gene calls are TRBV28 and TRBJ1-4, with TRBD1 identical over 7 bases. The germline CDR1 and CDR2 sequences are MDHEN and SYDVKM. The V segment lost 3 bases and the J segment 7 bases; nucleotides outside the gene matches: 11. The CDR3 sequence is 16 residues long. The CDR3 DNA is TGTGCCAGCAGTTTTCCTCCGGGACAGAGGGGTGAAAAACTGTTTTTT. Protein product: CASSFPPGQRGEKLFF.

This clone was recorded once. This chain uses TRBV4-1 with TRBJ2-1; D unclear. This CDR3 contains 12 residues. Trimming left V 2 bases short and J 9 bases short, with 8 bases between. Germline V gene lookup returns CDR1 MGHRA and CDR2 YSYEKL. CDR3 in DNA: TGCGCCAGCAGCCAAACACAGTCTGAGCAGTTCTTC. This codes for CASSQTQSEQFF.

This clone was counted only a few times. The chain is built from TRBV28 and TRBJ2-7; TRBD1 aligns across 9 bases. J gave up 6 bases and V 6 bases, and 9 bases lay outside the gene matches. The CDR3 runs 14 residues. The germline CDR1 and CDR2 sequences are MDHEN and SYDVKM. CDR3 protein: CASSQTTGGSEQYF. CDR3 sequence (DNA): TGTGCCAGCAGCCAAACGACAGGGGGATCCGAGCAGTACTTC. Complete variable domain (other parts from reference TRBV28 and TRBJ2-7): DVKVTQSSRYLVKRTGEKVFLECVQDMDHENMFWYRQDPGLGLRLIYFSYDVKMKEKGDIPEGYSVSREKKERFSLILESASTNQTSMYLCASSQTTGGSEQYFGPGTRLTVT.

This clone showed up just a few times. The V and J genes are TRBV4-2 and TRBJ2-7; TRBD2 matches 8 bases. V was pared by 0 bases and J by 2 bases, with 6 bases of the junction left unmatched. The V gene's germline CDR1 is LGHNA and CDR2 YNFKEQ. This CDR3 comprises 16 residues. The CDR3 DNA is TGTGCCAGCAGCCAAGAACGAGCGGGAGACACCTACGAGCAGTACTTC. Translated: CASSQERAGDTYEQYF.

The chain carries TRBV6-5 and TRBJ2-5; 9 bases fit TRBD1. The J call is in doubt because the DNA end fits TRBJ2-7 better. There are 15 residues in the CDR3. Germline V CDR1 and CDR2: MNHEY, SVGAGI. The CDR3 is CASSYAGTGSYEQYF. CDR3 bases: TGTGCCAGCAGTTACGCCGGGACAGGGTCCTACGAGCAGTACTTC.

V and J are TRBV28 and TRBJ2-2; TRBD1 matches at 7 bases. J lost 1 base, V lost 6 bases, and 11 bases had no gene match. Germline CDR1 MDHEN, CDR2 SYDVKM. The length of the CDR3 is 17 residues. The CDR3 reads CASRRVRQGWNTGELFF. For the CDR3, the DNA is TGTGCCAGCAGGAGAGTCCGACAGGGTTGGAACACCGGGGAGCTGTTTTTT.

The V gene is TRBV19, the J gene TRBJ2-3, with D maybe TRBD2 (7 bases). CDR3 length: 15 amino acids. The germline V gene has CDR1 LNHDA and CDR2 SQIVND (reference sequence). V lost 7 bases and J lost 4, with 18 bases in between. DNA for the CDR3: TGTGCCAGTAAAGGGGGGGGTGGAGGGCCAGATACGCAGTATTTT. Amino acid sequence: CASKGGGGGPDTQYF.

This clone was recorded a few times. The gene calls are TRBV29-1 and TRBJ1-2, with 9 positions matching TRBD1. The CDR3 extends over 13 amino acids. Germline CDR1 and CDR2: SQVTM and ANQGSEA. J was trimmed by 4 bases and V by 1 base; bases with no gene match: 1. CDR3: CSVEGDRVYGYTF. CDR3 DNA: TGCAGCGTTGAAGGGGACAGGGTCTATGGCTACACCTTC.

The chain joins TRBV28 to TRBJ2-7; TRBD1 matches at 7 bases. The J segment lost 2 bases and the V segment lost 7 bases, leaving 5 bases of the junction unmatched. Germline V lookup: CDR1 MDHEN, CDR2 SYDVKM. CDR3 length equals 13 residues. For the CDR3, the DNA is TGTGCCAGCACGACAGGGATTCCCTACGAGCAGTACTTC. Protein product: CASTTGIPYEQYF. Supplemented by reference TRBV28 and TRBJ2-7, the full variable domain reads DVKVTQSSRYLVKRTGEKVFLECVQDMDHENMFWYRQDPGLGLRLIYFSYDVKMKEKGDIPEGYSVSREKKERFSLILESASTNQTSMYLCASTTGIPYEQYFGPGTRLTVT.

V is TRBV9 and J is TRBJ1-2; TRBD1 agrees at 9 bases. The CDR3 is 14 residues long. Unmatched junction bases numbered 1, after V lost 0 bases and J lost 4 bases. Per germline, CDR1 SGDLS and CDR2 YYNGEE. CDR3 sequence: CASSVETGGYGYTF. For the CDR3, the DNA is TGTGCCAGCAGCGTAGAGACAGGGGGCTATGGCTACACCTTC.